This is a list of T cell receptor beta chains from one sample in a study of blood T cell repertoires in COVID-19. Sequenced by immunoSEQ multiplex PCR; TCRdb stores in-frame clones only, minus some. The sample carries about 150,000 clones, more than 80% recorded once. Input material: peripheral blood. Receptors originate from a man between 65 and 80 years old with acute or convalescent COVID-19. Each CDR3 is given with its conserved first and last residue. A D gene is named only where the DNA matches it firmly. Clone size is stated in some rows and not others, as once, few, many or a class when expanded.

clone_size | j_call | d_call | v_call | cdr3_aa | cdr3_nt
few | TRBJ2-7 | TRBD1 | TRBV7-2 | CASSLVGGQGNTYEQYF | TGTGCCAGCAGCTTAGTGGGGGGACAGGGTAACACCTACGAGCAGTACTTC
NA | TRBJ2-7 | NA | TRBV27 | CASSKGDSYEQYF | TGTGCCAGCAGTAAGGGGGACTCCTACGAGCAGTACTTC
NA | TRBJ1-2 | TRBD1 | TRBV6-5 | CASSYSQGDYGYTF | TGTGCCAGCAGTTACTCCCAGGGGGACTATGGCTACACCTTC
NA | TRBJ2-2 | NA | TRBV7-3 | CASTRASAPGELFF | TGTGCCAGCACCAGGGCCTCTGCCCCCGGGGAGCTGTTTTTT
NA | TRBJ2-4 | TRBD1 | TRBV18 | CASSPPAGTGLNIQYF | TGTGCCAGCTCACCACCTGCCGGGACAGGGTTAAACATTCAGTACTTC
NA | TRBJ2-5 | TRBD1 | TRBV6-6 | CASSHIPSGTGGPETQYF | TGTGCCAGCAGTCATATTCCTTCCGGGACAGGGGGCCCGGAGACCCAGTACTTC
NA | TRBJ2-7 | NA | TRBV6-5 | CASSTVGPAGVYF | TGTGCCAGCAGTACGGTCGGTCCGGCAGGGGTGTACTTC
once | TRBJ2-1 | NA | TRBV18 | CASSPSSANYNEQFF | TGTGCCAGCTCCCCCTCTAGCGCCAACTACAATGAGCAGTTCTTC
NA | TRBJ1-4 | NA | TRBV6-5 | CASSRDRPPNEKLFF | TGTGCCAGCAGCCGAGACAGACCGCCTAATGAAAAACTGTTTTTT
NA | TRBJ2-3 | TRBD2 | TRBV5-1 | CASSLGLAGSTQYF | TGCGCCAGCAGCCTCGGACTAGCAGGCTCGACGCAGTATTTT
few | TRBJ1-1 | TRBD1 | TRBV11-2 | CASSLDRDTEAFF | TGTGCCAGCAGCCTAGACAGGGACACTGAAGCTTTCTTT